A single sample gave rise to the 13 T cell receptor beta chains below, sequenced in a study of blood T cell repertoires in COVID-19. This table comes from immunoSEQ multiplex PCR, and its TCRdb copy is limited to in-frame clones, with some not included. The sample lists 300,000 or so clones; more than 80% were seen once. What was sequenced was peripheral blood. Every receptor here comes from a woman aged 40 to 49 with acute or convalescent COVID-19.

The rearrangement joins TRBV19 to TRBJ1-4, with D hard to call. CDR1 and CDR2 (germline): LNHDA, SQIVND (reference sequence). There are 14 residues in the CDR3. V was trimmed by 3 bases and J by 10 bases, leaving 15 bases between them. CDR3 protein: CASSILLPEGKLFF. CDR3 DNA sequence: TGTGCCAGTAGTATTTTACTGCCCGAGGGAAAACTGTTTTTT.

The genes are TRBV5-1 and TRBJ2-5; D not resolved. The CDR3 is made up of 13 amino acids. Germline CDR1 and CDR2: SGHRS and YFSETQ. Trimming removed 3 bases from V and 5 bases from J, with 11 bases in between. CDR3 nucleotides: TGCGCCAGCAGCTACGGTCCACAGGAGACCCAGTACTTC. This gives the protein CASSYGPQETQYF.

This clone was observed once. This sequence joins TRBV3-1 (or the pseudogene TRBV3-2) and TRBJ2-5; D ambiguous. The CDR3 loop spans 14 amino acids. CDR1 is LGHDT, CDR2 YNNKEL, per germline (reference sequence). V lost 1 base to trimming and J lost 2 bases, with 8 bases between them. The CDR3, as DNA: TGTGCCAGCAGCCAAGGGCTGATTCAAGAGACCCAGTACTTC. Translation gives CASSQGLIQETQYF.

V and J are TRBV6-2 or TRBV6-3 and TRBJ2-5; TRBD1 aligns across 7 bases. Trimming removed 4 bases from V and 8 bases from J; junction bases left unmatched: 1. CDR3 size: 11 residues. Germline CDR1 reads MNHEY; CDR2 reads SVGEGT. CDR3 coding DNA: TGTGCCAGCAGTTCAGGGGGAACCCAGTACTTC. Its translation is CASSSGGTQYF.

This clone was detected only once. The chain couples TRBV6-5 to TRBJ2-5, with 9 bases identical to TRBD2. With V trimmed by 5 bases and J by 1 base, 2 bases remained unmatched. Looked up from germline, CDR1 is MNHEY and CDR2 is SVGAGI. This CDR3 is built from 14 residues. The CDR3 nucleotides read TGTGCCAGCAGTCGAGCGGGGGGCCAAGAGACCCAGTACTTC. This codes for CASSRAGGQETQYF.

The table lists this clone with a count of one. The chain combines TRBV5-5 with TRBJ2-7; TRBD2 matches at 7 bases. This CDR3 has 14 amino acids. The trim removed 3 bases at V and 6 bases at J, leaving 9 bases unmatched. Germline CDR1 is SGHKS and CDR2 is YYEKEE (reference sequence). The CDR3 loop reads CASSWGAGEGEQYV. CDR3 nucleotides: TGTGCCAGCAGCTGGGGCGCGGGGGAGGGCGAGCAGTACGTC.

The CDR3 DNA is TGTGCCAGCAGTAAAACTCCGGGACAGGGAGGCAATCAGCCCCAGCATTTT. Translation: CASSKTPGQGGNQPQHF. The chain employs TRBV6-2 or TRBV6-3 and TRBJ1-5; the match to TRBD1 covers 9 bases. V shed 5 bases and J 2 bases; nucleotides not matched to a gene: 10. The germline V gene has CDR1 MNHEY and CDR2 SVGEGT. The CDR3 has 17 residues.

The chain combines TRBV9 with TRBJ1-6; D is possibly TRBD1 (5 bases). The CDR3 runs 15 residues. V was pared by 0 bases and J by 7 bases, with 11 bases between. Per the germline V gene, CDR1 is SGDLS and CDR2 is YYNGEE. CDR3 DNA sequence: TGTGCCAGCAGCGTAGTCGCAGGGTGGAATTCACCCCTCCACTTT. This codes for CASSVVAGWNSPLHF.

The J gene is TRBJ1-3, the V gene TRBV5-1, with 7 bases matching TRBD1. V lost 4 bases and J lost 0; bases outside the gene matches: 4. The CDR3 is made up of 15 amino acids. Germline CDR1 SGHRS, CDR2 YFSETQ. The CDR3 reads CASSPGGSSGNTIYF. The CDR3 DNA reads as TGCGCCAGCAGCCCAGGGGGTAGCTCTGGAAACACCATATATTTT.

V usage is TRBV3-1 (or the pseudogene TRBV3-2) and J usage is TRBJ2-5; D is perhaps TRBD1 (6 bases). CDR3 size: 16 residues. V lost 0 bases and J lost 5, with 16 bases in between. The germline gives CDR1 LGHDT, CDR2 YNNKEL (reference sequence). CDR3 region: CASSQDRVRGGETQYF. The CDR3 region has the DNA TGTGCCAGCAGCCAAGATCGAGTCAGGGGTGGGGAGACCCAGTACTTC.

The rearrangement joins TRBV5-5 to TRBJ2-5; 8 bases are shared with TRBD1. The CDR3 loop spans 14 amino acids. CDR1 SGHKS and CDR2 YYEKEE come from the germline V gene (reference sequence). J was trimmed by 4 bases and V by 4 bases; bases with no gene match: 6. CDR3: CASSLDRVPETQYF. CDR3 sequence (DNA): TGTGCCAGCAGCCTGGACAGGGTCCCAGAGACCCAGTACTTC.

In its sample, this clone was seen a few times. The rearrangement joins TRBV5-1 to TRBJ2-2; 10 bases match TRBD2. V shed 7 bases, J shed 1 base, and the junction held 7 bases outside the gene matches. CDR3 length: 16 residues. The germline V gene has CDR1 SGHRS and CDR2 YFSETQ. CDR3 in amino acids: CASATLAGGNTGELFF. CDR3 DNA sequence: TGCGCCAGCGCAACCTTAGCGGGGGGGAACACCGGGGAGCTGTTTTTT. The whole variable domain, remainder taken from reference TRBV5-1 and TRBJ2-2, is KAGVTQTPRYLIKTRGQQVTLSCSPISGHRSVSWYQQTPGQGLQFLFEYFSETQRNKGNFPGRFSGRQFSNSRSEMNVSTLELGDSALYLCASATLAGGNTGELFFGEGSRLTVL.

The CDR3 here is CASSTLPTGFNTIYF. CDR3 nucleotide sequence: TGTGCCAGCAGCACCCTCCCGACAGGGTTCAACACCATATATTTT. V gene TRBV21-1 combines with J gene TRBJ1-3; TRBD1 was called by the table and not checked on the DNA. TRBV21-1 is a pseudogene locus. This CDR3 has 15 residues.